The 14 T cell receptor beta chains below come from one sample, sequenced in a study of siplizumab effects on memory and regulatory T cells. The method was immunoSEQ multiplex PCR; TCRdb's version includes in-frame clones alone and lacks a portion of them. Here the sample spans roughly 50,000 clones, 85% to 95% being singletons. The sample comprised CD8+ T cells sorted from blood. The receptors shown here come from a human donor in good health.

The J gene is TRBJ2-7, the V gene TRBV5-6; a weak D match, TRBD2 (5 bases). This CDR3 has 12 amino acids. CDR1 is SGHDT and CDR2 is YYEEEE in the germline V gene. Trimming took off 3 bases at V and 7 bases at J, with 11 bases between the two ends. The CDR3, as DNA: TGTGCCAGCAGCTGGAGGTCGGAGGAGCAGTACTTC. The encoded protein is CASSWRSEEQYF.

V and J are TRBV11-2 and TRBJ2-5; D is uncertain. The V and J ends lost 9 bases and 2 bases respectively, with 7 bases between them. There are 11 residues in the CDR3. The V gene's germline CDR1 is SGHAT and CDR2 FQNNGV. CDR3 amino acids: CASSAQETQYF. In DNA form, the CDR3 reads TGTGCCAGTTCAGCACAAGAGACCCAGTACTTC. Supplemented by reference TRBV11-2 and TRBJ2-5, the full variable domain reads EAGVAQSPRYKIIEKRQSVAFWCNPISGHATLYWYQQILGQGPKLLIQFQNNGVVDDSQLPKDRFSAERLKGVDSTLKIQPAKLEDSAVYLCASSAQETQYFGPGTRLLVL.

The rearrangement uses TRBV11-2 and TRBJ2-7, with D possibly being TRBD2 (5 bases). The CDR3 length is 15 residues. CDR1 is SGHAT, CDR2 FQNNGV, per germline. The V gene lost 5 bases and the J gene lost 2 bases, with 16 bases spanning the gap. The CDR3, as DNA: TGTGCCAGCAGCCAACCTGGTCGGGAAACCTACGAGCAGTACTTC. Translated: CASSQPGRETYEQYF.

The chain employs TRBV28 and TRBJ2-7, with 7 nucleotides matching TRBD1. The CDR3 length is 12 residues. The germline gives CDR1 MDHEN, CDR2 SYDVKM. After removal of 7 bases from V and 3 bases from J, the junction contained 3 bases not matched to a gene. The CDR3 loop is CASTQGNYEQYF. For the CDR3, the DNA is TGTGCCAGCACACAGGGGAACTACGAGCAGTACTTC.

This chain connects TRBV15 to TRBJ2-5; 9 bases agree with TRBD1. Germline lookup yields CDR1 LNHNV and CDR2 YYDKDF (reference sequence). This CDR3 region has 17 residues. J was trimmed by 0 bases and V by 1 base; bases with no gene match: 6. CDR3 sequence (DNA): TGTGCCACCAGCAGAGGGGGACAGGGCCCGTACCAAGAGACCCAGTACTTC. As protein: CATSRGGQGPYQETQYF.

This chain links TRBV27 with TRBJ1-5; possibly TRBD1 for D (5 bases). The V gene's germline CDR1 is MNHEY and CDR2 SMNVEV (reference sequence). V dropped 5 bases and J dropped 0 bases, with 11 bases sitting between them. The CDR3 has 15 amino acids. The CDR3: CASSPTANSNQPQHF. CDR3 bases: TGTGCCAGCAGTCCGACAGCAAATAGCAATCAGCCCCAGCATTTT.

V gene TRBV19 combines with J gene TRBJ2-2; 10 positions agree with TRBD2. This CDR3 comprises 15 residues. Germline CDR1 and CDR2: LNHDA and SQIVND (reference sequence). V was pared by 2 bases and J by 7 bases, with 4 bases of the junction left unmatched. This CDR3 reads CASSILAGAIGELFF. CDR3 DNA sequence: TGTGCCAGTAGTATACTAGCGGGAGCCATCGGGGAGCTGTTTTTT.

The genes are TRBV6-6 and TRBJ1-4; D gene ambiguous. Germline loops: CDR1 MNHNY, CDR2 SVGAGI (reference sequence). The CDR3 is made up of 11 amino acids. Trimming stripped 3 bases from V and 10 bases from J, with 6 bases between. CDR3 nucleotides: TGTGCCAGCAGTTATCAGTCAAAACTGTTTTTT. Encoded protein: CASSYQSKLFF.

The chain is built from TRBV4-1 and TRBJ2-1, with D uncertain. CDR3 length: 15 residues. V lost 4 bases to trimming and J lost 7 bases, with 17 bases between them. CDR1 MGHRA and CDR2 YSYEKL come from the germline V gene. CDR3 sequence reads: CASSPNNVPRNEQFF. Here the CDR3 DNA reads TGCGCCAGCAGCCCAAACAACGTCCCCAGGAATGAGCAGTTCTTC.

This chain links TRBV11-2 with TRBJ2-2; 9 bases map to TRBD2. The CDR3 runs to 18 residues. Germline V CDR1 and CDR2: SGHAT, FQNNGV. After removal of 2 bases from V and 8 bases from J, the junction contained 15 bases not matched to a gene. The CDR3 protein is CASSLRARAGGPPGELFF. DNA of the CDR3: TGTGCCAGCAGCTTAAGGGCCCGTGCGGGAGGGCCTCCGGGGGAGCTGTTTTTT.

V usage is TRBV2 and J usage is TRBJ2-5; D might be TRBD2 (6 bases). The V gene lost 8 bases and the J gene lost 5 bases, with 21 bases spanning the gap. This CDR3 is 15 amino acids long. The germline CDR1 and CDR2 sequences are SNHLY and FYNNEI. The DNA for the CDR3 is TGTGCCAGCCCCCCTAGCGAGCAGTGGGGGGAGACCCAGTACTTC. It encodes CASPPSEQWGETQYF.

The gene calls are TRBV29-1 and TRBJ2-3; D gene uncertain. CDR3 length equals 14 residues. Germline-derived CDR1 and CDR2 are SQVTM and ANQGSEA. The V gene lost 5 bases and the J gene lost 2 bases, with 14 bases spanning the gap. The DNA for the CDR3 is TGCAGCGTTTGTATCTTGGACCACACAGATACGCAGTATTTT. This codes for CSVCILDHTDTQYF.

The CDR3 sequence: CASSAQGGEQYF. CDR3 nucleotide sequence: TGTGCCAGCAGTGCACAGGGAGGGGAGCAGTACTTC. The chain links TRBV14 to TRBJ2-7; a possible D gene is TRBD2 (7 bases). V was cut by 6 bases and J by 7 bases, with 13 bases left in between. Germline V gene data show CDR1 as SGHDN and CDR2 as FVKESK. The CDR3 is 12 amino acids.

This chain connects TRBV7-9 to TRBJ2-7, with D hard to call. V gave up 3 bases and J gave up 4 bases, with 16 bases separating them. CDR1 and CDR2 (germline): SEHNR, FQNEAQ (reference sequence). The CDR3 sequence is 15 residues long. The CDR3 DNA sequence: TGTGCCAGCAGCTTTTCTTTCGACCCGAGATACGAGCAGTACTTC. Amino acid sequence: CASSFSFDPRYEQYF.